Each of the 17 T cell receptor beta chains below was sequenced from the same sample in a study of T cell clones after liver transplantation. TCRbeta sequences of proliferating CFSE-low MLR cells were labeled alloreactive. TCRdb's table, derived via immunoSEQ multiplex PCR, lists solely in-frame clones and lacks some. Of a few thousand clones listed, more than 40% are singletons. These receptors lack a known antigen. Sequenced sample: CD4+ T cells from cultured PBMCs. All receptors derive from a human patient who received a liver transplant. Among the T cells, some may be from the graft donor.

This sequence joins TRBV7-9 and TRBJ2-5; the D gene is possibly TRBD2 (6 bases). Germline CDR1 is SEHNR and CDR2 is FQNEAQ (reference sequence). The CDR3 loop spans 14 amino acids. V shed 6 bases and J shed 4 bases, with 15 bases lying between them. The CDR3 coding sequence is TGTGCCAGCAGACCACCGGGAGCAGGAGAGACCCAGTACTTC. Protein: CASRPPGAGETQYF.

V and J are TRBV6-5 and TRBJ2-7; D is undetermined. V lost 4 bases to trimming and J lost 6 bases, with 10 bases between them. The CDR3 totals 12 residues. CDR1 is MNHEY and CDR2 is SVGAGI in the germline V gene. The CDR3 bases are TGTGCCAGCAGTTCCTCTAGACCCGAGCAGTACTTC. This codes for CASSSSRPEQYF.

This clone is labeled medium-sized (0.01 to 0.1%). The rearrangement uses TRBV6-4 and TRBJ2-7; TRBD1 is a possible D gene (6 bases). Germline CDR1 is MRHNA and CDR2 is SNTAGT. The CDR3 spans 14 residues. V lost 4 bases to trimming and J lost 7 bases, with 17 bases between them. As DNA, the CDR3 is TGTGCCAGCAGTGGAACAGGGCCCCCTGGGGAGCAGTACTTC. It specifies CASSGTGPPGEQYF.

The rearrangement joins TRBV7-3 to TRBJ1-2; 10 bases are a match to TRBD1. The CDR3 consists of 17 residues. CDR1 and CDR2 from the germline V gene are SGHTA and FQGTGA. Germline trimming cut 2 bases from V and 6 bases from J; bases unmatched to any gene: 12. The CDR3 sequence: CASSLGGPDRGANGYTF. The DNA for the CDR3 is TGTGCCAGCAGCTTAGGTGGCCCGGACAGGGGGGCGAATGGCTACACCTTC.

The rearrangement uses TRBV6-1 and TRBJ2-7, with TRBD2 matching over 8 bases. J lost 0 bases, V lost 4 bases, and 5 bases had no gene match. The CDR3 loop spans 15 amino acids. Germline V gene sequence: CDR1 MNHNS, CDR2 SASEGT. This chain's CDR3 is CASSGTSKSSYEQYF. The DNA for the CDR3 is TGTGCCAGCAGTGGGACTAGCAAGAGCTCCTACGAGCAGTACTTC.

The J gene is TRBJ2-1, the V gene TRBV28; no firm D call. Germline CDR1 is MDHEN and CDR2 is SYDVKM. V was clipped by 4 bases and J by 10 bases, with 20 bases between them. The CDR3 is 15 residues long. The DNA of the CDR3 is TGTGCCAGCAGTTCCCCTACGAGTTCCCCATCCGAGCAGTTCTTC. Translated, it gives CASSSPTSSPSEQFF.

V gene TRBV6-5 combines with J gene TRBJ2-7; no clear D. The germline V gene has CDR1 MNHEY and CDR2 SVGAGI. With 5 bases removed from V and 4 bases from J, the gap between germline ends came to 9 bases. This CDR3 contains 12 residues. Here the CDR3 reads CASSTSRYEQYF. CDR3 nucleotide sequence: TGTGCCAGCAGTACCAGCCGATACGAGCAGTACTTC.

By share, this clone ranks as medium-sized. The rearrangement uses TRBV6-4 and TRBJ2-3; D remains unclear. With 6 bases removed from V and 2 bases from J, the gap between germline ends came to 12 bases. This CDR3 region has 14 residues. From germline, CDR1 is MRHNA and CDR2 SNTAGT. CDR3 loop: CASRESAATDTQYF. The CDR3 DNA reads as TGTGCCAGCAGGGAGTCGGCAGCCACAGATACGCAGTATTTT.

This chain uses TRBV5-1 with TRBJ2-7; 14 bases align to TRBD2. Germline V gene lookup returns CDR1 SGHRS and CDR2 YFSETQ. The ends lost 0 bases at V and 7 bases at J; junction bases unmatched: 12. The CDR3 is made up of 18 amino acids. The CDR3 protein is CASSLASGTSGSWLEQYF. The CDR3 DNA reads as TGCGCCAGCAGCTTGGCCTCCGGGACTAGCGGGAGTTGGTTGGAGCAGTACTTC.

The V gene is TRBV9, the J gene TRBJ1-1; 9 nucleotides align to TRBD1. Germline V lookup: CDR1 SGDLS, CDR2 YYNGEE. The CDR3 loop spans 14 amino acids. V was clipped by 5 bases and J by 3 bases; unmatched bases: 5. The CDR3 spells CASSRQGGYTEAFF. CDR3 sequence (DNA): TGTGCCAGCAGTCGACAGGGGGGATACACTGAAGCTTTCTTT.

This clone counts as medium-sized. The J gene is TRBJ2-1, the V gene TRBV19; a possible D gene is TRBD2 (5 bases). V was clipped by 4 bases and J by 8 bases, with 15 bases between them. The V gene's germline CDR1 is LNHDA and CDR2 SQIVND (reference sequence). CDR3 length equals 14 residues. As DNA, the CDR3 is TGTGCCAGTAGTACGCGGGTGAGAAACGATGAGCAGTTCTTC. As protein: CASSTRVRNDEQFF. Full variable domain (missing parts from reference TRBV19 and TRBJ2-1): DGGITQSPKYLFRKEGQNVTLSCEQNLNHDAMYWYRQDPGQGLRLIYYSQIVNDFQKGDIAEGYSVSREKKESFPLTVTSAQKNPTAFYLCASSTRVRNDEQFFGPGTRLTVL.

By frequency in the sample, this clone is medium-sized (0.01 to 0.1%). The chain uses TRBV18 and TRBJ2-1; possibly TRBD2 for D (6 bases). CDR3 length equals 13 residues. Trimming shortened V by 2 bases and J by 10 bases, and 12 bases separated the two germline ends. CDR1 KGHSH and CDR2 LQKENI come from the germline V gene. CDR3 sequence: CASSPSWGEEQFF. DNA of the CDR3: TGTGCCAGCTCACCAAGCTGGGGGGAGGAGCAGTTCTTC. Combining the CDR3 with reference TRBV18 and TRBJ2-1 gives the whole variable domain NAGVMQNPRHLVRRRGQEARLRCSPMKGHSHVYWYRQLPEEGLKFMVYLQKENIIDESGMPKERFSAEFPKEGPSILRIQQVVRGDSAAYFCASSPSWGEEQFFGPGTRLTVL.

This clone appeared a few times. J is TRBJ2-5 and V is TRBV19; D might be TRBD2 (6 bases). Germline CDR1 LNHDA, CDR2 SQIVND (reference sequence). V lost 7 bases and J 5 bases, leaving 17 bases between the germline ends. The CDR3 runs 14 residues. The CDR3: CASTRTLAWETQYF. In nucleotides, the CDR3 is TGTGCCAGTACCCGGACCCTAGCGTGGGAGACCCAGTACTTC.

This clone ranks as medium-sized (0.01 to 0.1%). This chain links TRBV5-1 with TRBJ1-5; D not certain. Deletions cut 1 base from V and 0 bases from J, with 17 bases between. The CDR3 covers 18 residues. CDR1 is SGHRS and CDR2 is YFSETQ in the germline V gene. In DNA, the CDR3 is TGCGCCAGCAGCTTGTTTCCAGGTGCTGGGTATAGCAATCAGCCCCAGCATTTT. Its translation is CASSLFPGAGYSNQPQHF.

There are a few counts of this clone. The chain couples TRBV11-2 to TRBJ1-2; 10 bases are a match to TRBD1. CDR3 length: 14 amino acids. Trimming removed 2 bases from V and 5 bases from J; junction bases left unmatched: 2. CDR1 and CDR2 (germline): SGHAT, FQNNGV. The CDR3 DNA reads as TGTGCCAGCAGCTTACGACAGGGGGCATATGGCTACACCTTC. It is translated as CASSLRQGAYGYTF.

This clone was counted only a few times. The chain has TRBV28 and TRBJ1-1, with D perhaps TRBD1 (5 bases). V was trimmed by 5 bases and J by 8 bases, leaving 15 bases between them. This CDR3 comprises 13 residues. Germline-derived CDR1 and CDR2 are MDHEN and SYDVKM. This CDR3 is CASSPPGDREAFF. In DNA, the CDR3 is TGTGCCAGCAGTCCCCCAGGCGACAGAGAAGCTTTCTTT.

This chain uses TRBV10-3 with TRBJ2-5; perhaps TRBD2 as D (6 bases). The CDR3 has 13 amino acids. Germline CDR1 and CDR2: ENHRY and SYGVKD. CDR3 DNA: TGTGCTACCAATGGAGGGTTACAAGAGACCCAGTACTTC. Residues: CATNGGLQETQYF.